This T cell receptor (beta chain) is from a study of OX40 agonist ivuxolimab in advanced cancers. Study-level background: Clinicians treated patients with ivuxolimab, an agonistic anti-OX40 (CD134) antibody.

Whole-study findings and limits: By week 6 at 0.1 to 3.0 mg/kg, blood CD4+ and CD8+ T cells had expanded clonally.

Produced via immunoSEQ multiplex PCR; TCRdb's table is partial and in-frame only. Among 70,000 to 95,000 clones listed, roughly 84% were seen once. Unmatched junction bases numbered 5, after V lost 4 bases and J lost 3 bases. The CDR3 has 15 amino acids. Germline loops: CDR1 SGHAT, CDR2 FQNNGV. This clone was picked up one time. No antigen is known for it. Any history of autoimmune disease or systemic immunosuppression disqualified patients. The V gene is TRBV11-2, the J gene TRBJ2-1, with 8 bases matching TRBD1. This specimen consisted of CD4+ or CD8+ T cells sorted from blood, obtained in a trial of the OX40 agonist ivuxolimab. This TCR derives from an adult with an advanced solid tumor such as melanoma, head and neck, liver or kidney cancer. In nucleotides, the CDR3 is TGTGCCAGCAGCTCCGCCGGGACAGGCTACAATGAGCAGTTCTTC. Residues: CASSSAGTGYNEQFF.